The entry that follows covers one T cell receptor (beta chain) sequence. Its antigen is currently unknown. The data belong to a study of T cell clonality in common variable immunodeficiency. Sequencing used immunoSEQ multiplex PCR; TCRdb keeps in-frame clones, though not all of them. The sample is made up of approximately 24,000 clones, none counted only once. Overall study results and limits: Fewer deletions and N-nucleotide insertions were reportedly seen in common variable immunodeficiency TCR beta sequences.

Diagnosis required reduced IgG, IgA and/or IgM with specific antibody deficiency. Patients and controls were mostly of Caucasian heritage. The material sequenced was peripheral blood mononuclear cells. The clonotype was recovered from a human donor with common variable immunodeficiency.

The sequenced part of the CDR3 DNA is TGTGCCAGTAGTCTCGGGGGCTCCTACAATGAG. Its translation is CASSLGGSYNE. The CDR3, in full, reads CASSLGGSYNEQFF. This sequence joins TRBV19 and TRBJ2-1; D possibly corresponds to TRBD2 (6 bases). From the germline J gene comes the end of the CDR3, since the read stops 3 residues before it. Germline CDR1 reads LNHDA; CDR2 reads SQIVND (reference sequence). V was trimmed by 5 bases and J by 0 bases, leaving 8 bases between them. This CDR3 region has 14 residues.